The TCR beta chain described here comes from a study of technical replicates of blood from several donors. The CDR3 is 12 amino acids. V lost 2 bases, J lost 9 bases, and 13 bases lay in between. Germline loops: CDR1 GTSNPN, CDR2 SVGIG (reference sequence). The protocol was immunoSEQ multiplex PCR, while the TCRdb copy is restricted to in-frame clones and leaves out a portion. The data contain under 85,000 clones, roughly 91% of them singletons. V gene TRBV30 combines with J gene TRBJ1-2, with D perhaps matching TRBD1 (6 bases). Specimen: T cells isolated from PBMCs. The clonotype was recovered from a human donor in good health. The CDR3 nucleotides read TGTGCCTGGAGTATCGGCAGGGGAAGCTACACCTTC. Translating gives CAWSIGRGSYTF.